A single TCR beta chain is shown here with its context. No antigen is known for it. Analyses pooled second doses at about 4 or about 12 weeks. This entry is derived from a study of T cell responses to AZD1222 COVID-19 vaccine. General study findings and limits: The repertoires were collected only after the peak T cell response. Spike-specific TCR breadth and depth both grew after two AZD1222 doses. Only a handful of AZD1222 recipients were seropositive at baseline.

Losses at the gene ends were 4 bases for V and 7 bases for J; bases not matched to a gene: 7. Germline CDR1 reads SNHLY; CDR2 reads FYNNEI. This CDR3 has 14 residues. The assay was immunoSEQ multiplex PCR, and TCRdb's table has in-frame clones only and misses some. The repertoire includes more than 100,000 clones, 92% of them detected once, and 6% to 9% sits in the top ten. Sequenced here: peripheral blood, sampled 28 days after the second AZD1222 dose. V usage is TRBV2 and J usage is TRBJ2-7, with 10 positions matching TRBD2. The TCR sequence derives from an adult who received the AZD1222 COVID-19 vaccine. This CDR3 is CASSASGSSGEQYF. As DNA, the CDR3 is TGTGCCAGCAGTGCTAGCGGGAGTTCGGGGGAGCAGTACTTC.